This T cell receptor beta chain is drawn from a study of human thymus T cells. The CDR3 sequence is 10 residues long. With 6 bases removed from V and 6 bases from J, the gap between germline ends came to 9 bases. CDR1 and CDR2 (germline): DFQATT, SNEGSKA (reference sequence). Thymus was obtained from resections taken during corrective heart surgery. Some clones are missing from TCRdb's copy, which holds only in-frame ones; the method was immunoSEQ multiplex PCR. The table shows some 120,000 clones, with around 94% occurring only once. The origin of this receptor is a boy in the first two years of life with a congenital heart defect but otherwise immunologically healthy. The genes are TRBV20-1 and TRBJ2-7; no firm D call. Material for sequencing was thymus tissue. In DNA form, the CDR3 reads TGCAGTGCCAAACAGACCGAGCAGTACTTC. This sequence encodes CSAKQTEQYF.